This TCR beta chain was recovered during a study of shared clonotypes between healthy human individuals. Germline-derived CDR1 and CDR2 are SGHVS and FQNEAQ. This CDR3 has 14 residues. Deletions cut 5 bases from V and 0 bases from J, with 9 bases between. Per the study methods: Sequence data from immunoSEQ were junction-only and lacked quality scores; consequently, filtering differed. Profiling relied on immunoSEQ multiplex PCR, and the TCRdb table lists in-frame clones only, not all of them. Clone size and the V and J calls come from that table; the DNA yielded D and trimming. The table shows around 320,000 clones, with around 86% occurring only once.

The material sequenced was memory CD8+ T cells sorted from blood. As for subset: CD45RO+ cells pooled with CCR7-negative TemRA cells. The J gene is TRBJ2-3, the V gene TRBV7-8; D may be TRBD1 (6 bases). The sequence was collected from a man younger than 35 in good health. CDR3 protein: CASSPGHSTDTQYF. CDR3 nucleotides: TGTGCCAGCAGCCCGGGACACAGCACAGATACGCAGTATTTT.